These 31 T cell receptor beta chains share one sample of origin, sequenced in a study of blood T cell repertoires in COVID-19. Here immunoSEQ multiplex PCR was the method, and the copy in TCRdb shows in-frame clones only, minus some. The profile shows 150,000 to 160,000 clones, about three quarters of them singletons. Sequenced: peripheral blood. Receptors were obtained from an elderly man with acute or convalescent COVID-19.

DNA for the CDR3: TGTGCCAGCAGCCTACCCGGGGCAGGGAGGGACATTCAGTACTTC. It codes for CASSLPGAGRDIQYF. The J gene is TRBJ2-4, the V gene TRBV28, with 7 bases aligning to TRBD2. The junction had 13 bases not matched to a gene; V was cut back by 6 bases and J by 8 bases. CDR1 is MDHEN and CDR2 is SYDVKM in the germline V gene. This CDR3 is 15 amino acids long.

This chain uses TRBV2 with TRBJ1-1, with D possibly matching TRBD1 (5 bases). V was cut by 2 bases and J by 4 bases, with 11 bases left in between. This CDR3 comprises 14 residues. The V gene's germline CDR1 is SNHLY and CDR2 FYNNEI. The CDR3: CASSERGLGTEAFF. Written as DNA, the CDR3 is TGTGCCAGCAGTGAAAGGGGTTTGGGCACTGAAGCTTTCTTT. The full variable domain, with the rest looked up from reference TRBV2 and TRBJ1-1, is EPEVTQTPSHQVTQMGQEVILRCVPISNHLYFYWYRQILGQKVEFLVSFYNNEISEKSEIFDDQFSVERPDGSNFTLKIRSTKLEDSAMYFCASSERGLGTEAFFGQGTRLTVV.

This clone was observed a few times. This chain uses TRBV7-9 with TRBJ2-7; weak D call: TRBD2 (6 bases). CDR3 length: 13 residues. Trimming stripped 1 base from V and 11 bases from J, with 15 bases between. CDR1 SEHNR and CDR2 FQNEAQ come from the germline V gene (reference sequence). The CDR3 sequence is CASSLVLEGPEYV. CDR3 in DNA: TGTGCCAGCAGCTTAGTGTTGGAGGGGCCTGAGTACGTC.

V is TRBV18 and J is TRBJ2-3, with a possible D match to TRBD1 (6 bases). Trimming stripped 1 base from V and 2 bases from J, with 13 bases between. Germline V CDR1 and CDR2: KGHSH, LQKENI. The CDR3 contains 16 residues. The CDR3 DNA reads TGTGCCAGCTCACCACTTGGACAGATTTTCACAGATACGCAGTATTTT. Amino acid sequence: CASSPLGQIFTDTQYF.

The rearrangement joins TRBV6-1 to TRBJ2-1, with a weak D call TRBD2 (5 bases). Germline V gene lookup returns CDR1 MNHNS and CDR2 SASEGT. The V and J ends lost 4 bases and 4 bases respectively, with 17 bases between them. This CDR3 spans 16 amino acids. The DNA of the CDR3 is TGTGCCAGCAGTGCGGACTCACCTAGGGCGTACAATGAGCAGTTCTTC. Its protein is CASSADSPRAYNEQFF.

This chain joins TRBV18 and TRBJ1-1, with TRBD1 as a possible D gene (5 bases). The germline V and J ends were trimmed by 3 bases and 8 bases, with 16 bases remaining between them. Germline V lookup: CDR1 KGHSH, CDR2 LQKENI. This CDR3 region has 14 residues. The CDR3 protein is CASSPGGSALEAFF. Written as DNA, the CDR3 is TGTGCCAGCTCACCGGGGGGTTCGGCGCTCGAAGCTTTCTTT.

The chain couples TRBV28 to TRBJ1-1; 9 bases agree with TRBD1. This CDR3 spans 14 amino acids. Trimming took 7 bases from V and 4 from J; bases not matched to a gene: 7. Germline V gene lookup returns CDR1 MDHEN and CDR2 SYDVKM. CDR3: CASNKQGAGTEAFF. The DNA for the CDR3 is TGTGCCAGCAACAAACAGGGGGCCGGCACTGAAGCTTTCTTT.

This sequence joins TRBV6-5 and TRBJ1-1; the D is unclear. The V and J ends lost 3 bases and 4 bases respectively, with 15 bases between them. Germline V gene lookup returns CDR1 MNHEY and CDR2 SVGAGI. CDR3 length: 15 residues. The DNA for the CDR3 is TGTGCCAGCAGTTATGATCCGGGTCCTAGCACTGAAGCTTTCTTT. Translation gives CASSYDPGPSTEAFF.

This chain connects TRBV14 to TRBJ1-2; 8 positions agree with TRBD1. Germline CDR1 is SGHDN and CDR2 is FVKESK. V lost 4 bases and J lost 1; bases outside the gene matches: 5. This CDR3 region has 15 residues. For the CDR3, the DNA is TGTGCCAGCAGCCCTGGGACAGGAGTTAACTATGGCTACACCTTC. The encoded protein is CASSPGTGVNYGYTF. The full variable domain, rest sourced from reference TRBV14 and TRBJ1-2, is EAGVTQFPSHSVIEKGQTVTLRCDPISGHDNLYWYRRVMGKEIKFLLHFVKESKQDESGMPNNRFLAERTGGTYSTLKVQPAELEDSGVYFCASSPGTGVNYGYTFGSGTRLTVV.

DNA for the CDR3: TGTGCCAGCAGCCAAGACGCGGGGCCAGAGACCCAGTACTTC. It codes for CASSQDAGPETQYF. The rearrangement uses TRBV14 and TRBJ2-5; maybe TRBD2 (6 bases). The CDR3 runs 14 residues. The germline V gene encodes CDR1 SGHDN and CDR2 FVKESK. The V end was cut by 0 bases, the J end by 4 bases, with 9 bases between.

The rearrangement uses TRBV5-1 and TRBJ1-6; 7 bases are a match to TRBD1. Germline CDR1 is SGHRS and CDR2 is YFSETQ. Trimming at V came to 5 bases and at J to 0 bases, leaving 5 bases not matched to a gene. This CDR3 spans 16 amino acids. DNA of the CDR3: TGCGCCAGCAGGGCGACAGGGAGCTCCTATAATTCACCCCTCCACTTT. This encodes CASRATGSSYNSPLHF.

V usage is TRBV10-2 and J usage is TRBJ1-2, with 9 bases aligning to TRBD1. V was pared by 4 bases and J by 7 bases, with 4 bases of the junction left unmatched. Germline V gene sequence: CDR1 WSHSY, CDR2 SAAADI. This CDR3 comprises 13 residues. CDR3 DNA: TGCGCCAGCAGTGGGGACAGGGTCTCTGGCTACACCTTC. This encodes CASSGDRVSGYTF.

The chain recombines TRBV6-5 with TRBJ1-4, with 7 nucleotides matching TRBD1. V lost 2 bases to trimming and J lost 8 bases; unmatched junction nucleotides: 8. Per the germline V gene, CDR1 is MNHEY and CDR2 is SVGAGI. This CDR3 region has 15 residues. CDR3 sequence (DNA): TGTGCCAGCAGTTACACAGGGGCAGGGGAGGAAAAACTGTTTTTT. Residues: CASSYTGAGEEKLFF.

J is TRBJ1-2 and V is TRBV5-1, with D possibly matching TRBD1 (6 bases). The germline V gene encodes CDR1 SGHRS and CDR2 YFSETQ. The CDR3 has 14 residues. The V end was cut by 1 base, the J end by 2 bases, with 9 bases between. CDR3 in amino acids: CASSLHRANYGYTF. CDR3 nucleotides: TGCGCCAGCAGCTTGCACAGGGCGAACTATGGCTACACCTTC.

The V gene is TRBV6-5, the J gene TRBJ2-2; 7 bases align to TRBD1. Germline CDR1 MNHEY, CDR2 SVGAGI. CDR3 length: 14 residues. Unmatched junction bases numbered 6, after V lost 5 bases and J lost 6 bases. In DNA form, the CDR3 reads TGTGCCAGCAGTCCCAGACAGGGCTCCGGGGAGCTGTTTTTT. As protein: CASSPRQGSGELFF.

V usage is TRBV7-2 and J usage is TRBJ1-3; no definite D call. V gave up 0 bases and J gave up 0 bases, with 6 bases separating them. CDR1 is SGHTA and CDR2 is FQGNSA in the germline V gene. The CDR3 contains 15 residues. Here the CDR3 DNA reads TGTGCCAGCAGCTTAGCCAGGCCCTCTGGAAACACCATATATTTT. The encoded protein is CASSLARPSGNTIYF.

The gene calls are TRBV28 and TRBJ1-5; a possible D gene is TRBD1 (5 bases). This CDR3 region has 14 residues. V was trimmed by 6 bases and J by 4 bases, leaving 13 bases between them. Germline V gives CDR1 MDHEN, CDR2 SYDVKM. The CDR3: CASRGGVWNQPQHF. The CDR3 bases are TGTGCCAGCAGGGGAGGGGTATGGAATCAGCCCCAGCATTTT.

This chain connects TRBV21-1 to TRBJ2-7; TRBD1, the D gene given by the table, was not confirmed from the DNA. TRBV21-1 is designated a pseudogene. This CDR3 spans 17 amino acids. The CDR3 here is CASTKGTASFEGDEQYF. DNA of the CDR3: TGTGCCAGCACCAAGGGGACGGCGAGCTTTGAGGGGGACGAGCAGTACTTC.

CDR3 loop: CASRRQGANGNTIYF. Here the CDR3 DNA reads TGTGCCAGCAGACGACAGGGGGCGAATGGAAACACCATATATTTT. V and J are TRBV6-5 and TRBJ1-3; the match to TRBD1 covers 10 bases. The CDR3 is 15 residues long. V gave up 6 bases and J gave up 3 bases; unmatched junction bases: 5. Germline CDR1 is MNHEY and CDR2 is SVGAGI.

The chain uses TRBV5-6 and TRBJ1-4; unclear D gene. Deletions cut 4 bases from V and 3 bases from J, with 13 bases between. The CDR3 sequence is 15 residues long. The V gene's germline CDR1 is SGHDT and CDR2 YYEEEE. The DNA for the CDR3 is TGTGCCAGCAGCGACCGGGTTTCGGCTAATGAAAAACTGTTTTTT. Translating gives CASSDRVSANEKLFF.

The J gene is TRBJ1-5, the V gene TRBV4-2; TRBD1 agrees at 8 bases. The V and J ends lost 0 bases and 5 bases, in that order; junction bases with no gene match: 6. Germline lookup yields CDR1 LGHNA and CDR2 YNFKEQ. This CDR3 has 16 residues. The CDR3 bases are TGTGCCAGCAGCCAAGACATCAGGGGGCAAGATCAGCCCCAGCATTTT. The encoded protein is CASSQDIRGQDQPQHF.

The rearrangement links TRBV3-1 (or the pseudogene TRBV3-2) to TRBJ1-1; D perhaps matches TRBD1 (6 bases). Germline V gives CDR1 LGHDT, CDR2 YNNKEL (reference sequence). The CDR3 covers 13 residues. Trimming shortened V by 7 bases and J by 3 bases, and 12 bases separated the two germline ends. The CDR3 DNA reads as TGTGCCAGCACCAACCAGGGGCACACTGAAGCTTTCTTT. It yields the protein CASTNQGHTEAFF.

The chain couples TRBV29-1 to TRBJ2-1; perhaps TRBD1 as D (6 bases). Germline CDR1 and CDR2: SQVTM and ANQGSEA. V was pared by 0 bases and J by 6 bases, with 12 bases between. The CDR3 is made up of 14 amino acids. In nucleotides, the CDR3 is TGCAGCGTTGAAGACAGGGGAAGGGGCAATGAGCAGTTCTTC. Amino acids: CSVEDRGRGNEQFF.

The chain carries TRBV7-2 and TRBJ1-3; a weak D match, TRBD1 (5 bases). The CDR3 is made up of 15 amino acids. Germline V gene data show CDR1 as SGHTA and CDR2 as FQGNSA. The ends were cut back, 2 bases at V and 1 base at J, with 9 bases in the middle. CDR3: CASSLISGSGNTIYF. The CDR3 DNA is TGTGCCAGCAGCTTAATCTCAGGGTCTGGAAACACCATATATTTT.

This chain joins TRBV15 and TRBJ2-1; TRBD2 matches at 8 bases. The junction had 11 bases not matched to a gene; V was cut back by 0 bases and J by 4 bases. This CDR3 contains 18 residues. Germline CDR1 LNHNV, CDR2 YYDKDF (reference sequence). CDR3 in DNA: TGTGCCACCAGCAGAGATAAAGGACTAGCCCTGACATACAATGAGCAGTTCTTC. Protein: CATSRDKGLALTYNEQFF.

In its sample, this clone was seen a few times. The chain employs TRBV2 and TRBJ2-7; possible D gene TRBD2, 6 bases. The V and J ends lost 7 bases and 2 bases respectively, with 15 bases between them. The CDR3 spans 14 residues. The germline CDR1 and CDR2 sequences are SNHLY and FYNNEI. CDR3 residues: CASKEGGGTYEQYF. CDR3 bases: TGTGCCAGCAAGGAGGGTGGAGGGACCTACGAGCAGTACTTC.

The chain has TRBV6-5 and TRBJ2-7, with 9 bases lining up with TRBD1. The V gene's germline CDR1 is MNHEY and CDR2 SVGAGI. The CDR3 length is 13 residues. V lost 6 bases, J lost 6 bases, and 6 bases stayed unmatched. The CDR3 DNA sequence: TGTGCCAGCAGAATGGGACAGGGCCCCGAGCAGTACTTC. Translation gives CASRMGQGPEQYF.

The chain carries TRBV9 and TRBJ1-4; D is perhaps TRBD1 (6 bases). The CDR3 extends over 15 amino acids. Deletions cut 4 bases from V and 6 bases from J, with 16 bases between. Germline assignment: CDR1 SGDLS and CDR2 YYNGEE. CDR3 residues: CASSLGQPSDEKLFF. The DNA for the CDR3 is TGTGCCAGCAGCCTTGGACAGCCGAGCGATGAAAAACTGTTTTTT.

The chain uses TRBV4-1 and TRBJ2-6; D unclear. Germline V CDR1 and CDR2: MGHRA, YSYEKL. The CDR3 is 12 residues long. V was trimmed by 7 bases and J by 2 bases, leaving 3 bases between them. Written as DNA, the CDR3 is TGCGCCAGCACCGCTGGGGCCAACGTCCTGACTTTC. Its translation is CASTAGANVLTF.

The V gene is TRBV7-9, the J gene TRBJ1-5; 7 bases fit TRBD1. Germline-derived CDR1 and CDR2 are SEHNR and FQNEAQ (reference sequence). This CDR3 has 13 amino acids. V lost 5 bases to trimming and J lost 4 bases; unmatched junction nucleotides: 2. Here the CDR3 reads CASSATGNQPQHF. As DNA, the CDR3 is TGTGCCAGCAGCGCGACAGGGAATCAGCCCCAGCATTTT.

V usage is TRBV6-5 and J usage is TRBJ1-1; 9 bases are a match to TRBD1. The CDR3 sequence is 16 residues long. Germline CDR1 is MNHEY and CDR2 is SVGAGI. The junction had 14 bases not matched to a gene; V was cut back by 0 bases and J by 12 bases. The CDR3 DNA reads as TGTGCCAGCAGTTACTCCTATTCCGGACAGGGGAGGATCTCTTTCTTT. Translation gives CASSYSYSGQGRISFF.